This T cell receptor beta chain comes out of a study of shared clonotypes between healthy human individuals. Study context: Per-donor plates numbered three CD4 naive, three CD4 memory, two CD8 naive and one CD8 memory. General study points: Naive CD4 clonotypes overlapped across a few donors at around 4.8%. Estimated clonotype richness was generally higher in naive than memory subsets. In contrast to clonotypes shared by all four donors, non-shared clonotypes had lower generation probabilities.

The length of the CDR3 is 14 residues. The germline V and J ends were trimmed by 6 bases and 5 bases, with 16 bases remaining between them. Germline V gene data show CDR1 as MNHEY and CDR2 as SMNVEV (reference sequence). Repertoires were generated with immunoSEQ multiplex PCR, while TCRdb's copy carries only in-frame clones and drops some. The data show around 1,900,000 clones, approximately 92% seen once. A remark on this clone: The antigen is not known.

The naive CD8 population came from CD45RO-negative cells selected for CCR7, without terminally differentiated effector memory CD45RA+ cells. The gene calls are TRBV27 and TRBJ2-5; no clear D gene. The sample consisted of naive CD8+ T cells from PBMCs. The source is a man aged 18 to 30 in good health. Some clones in this sample may be carry-over from other donors' samples. The CDR3 bases are TGTGCCAGCAGCACCCAGCCTAAAGGGGAGACCCAGTACTTC. This translates into CASSTQPKGETQYF.